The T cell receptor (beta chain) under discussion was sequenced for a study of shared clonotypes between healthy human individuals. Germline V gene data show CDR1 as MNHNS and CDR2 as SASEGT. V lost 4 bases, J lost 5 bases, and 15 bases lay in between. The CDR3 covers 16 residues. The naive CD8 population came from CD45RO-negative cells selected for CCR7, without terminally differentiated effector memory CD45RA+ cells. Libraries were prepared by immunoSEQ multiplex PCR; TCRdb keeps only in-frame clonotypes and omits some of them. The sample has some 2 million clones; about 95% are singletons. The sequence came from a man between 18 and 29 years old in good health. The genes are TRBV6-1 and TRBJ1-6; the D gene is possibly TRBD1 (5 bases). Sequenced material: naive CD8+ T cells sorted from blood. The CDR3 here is CASSAKGTLNNSPLHF. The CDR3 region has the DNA TGTGCCAGCAGTGCAAAAGGGACGCTTAATAATTCACCCCTCCACTTT.